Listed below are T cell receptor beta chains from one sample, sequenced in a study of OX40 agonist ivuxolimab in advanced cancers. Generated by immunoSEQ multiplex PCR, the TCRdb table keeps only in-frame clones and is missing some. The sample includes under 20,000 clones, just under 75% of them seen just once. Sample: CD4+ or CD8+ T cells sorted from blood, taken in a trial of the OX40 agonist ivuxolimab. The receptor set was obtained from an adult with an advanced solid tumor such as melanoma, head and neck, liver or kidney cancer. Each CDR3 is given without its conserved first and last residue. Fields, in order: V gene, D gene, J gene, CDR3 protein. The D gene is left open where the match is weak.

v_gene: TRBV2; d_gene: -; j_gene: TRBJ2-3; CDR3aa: ASSDFGEDLTDTQY
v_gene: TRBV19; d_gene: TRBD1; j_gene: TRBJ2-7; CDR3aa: ASSYRGNSYEQY
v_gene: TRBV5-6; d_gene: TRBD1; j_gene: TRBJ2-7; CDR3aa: ASTGTGGYEQY
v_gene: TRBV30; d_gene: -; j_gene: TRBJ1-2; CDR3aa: AWSREVDKGQNYGYT
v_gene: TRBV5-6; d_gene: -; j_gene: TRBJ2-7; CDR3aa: ASQGPQIGGPYEQY
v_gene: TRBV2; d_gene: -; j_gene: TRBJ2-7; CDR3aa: ASRGLGLLRADEQY
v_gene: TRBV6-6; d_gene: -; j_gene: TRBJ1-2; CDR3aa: ASSPNSYGYT
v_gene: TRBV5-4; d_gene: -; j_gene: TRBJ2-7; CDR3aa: ASSLGELPYEQY
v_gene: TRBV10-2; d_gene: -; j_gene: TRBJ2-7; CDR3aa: ASSPLGGSYEQY
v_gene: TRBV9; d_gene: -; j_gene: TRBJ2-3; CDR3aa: ASSVAAVSTDTQY
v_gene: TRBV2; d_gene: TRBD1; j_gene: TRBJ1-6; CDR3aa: ASSGGDRGLYNSPLH
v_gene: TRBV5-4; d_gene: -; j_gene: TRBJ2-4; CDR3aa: ASSLGGANIQY
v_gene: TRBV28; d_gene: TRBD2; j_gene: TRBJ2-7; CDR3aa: ASSLLAGEYYEQY
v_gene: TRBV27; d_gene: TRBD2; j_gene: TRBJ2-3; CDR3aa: ASSALTSGGTDTQY
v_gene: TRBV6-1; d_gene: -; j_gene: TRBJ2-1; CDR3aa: ASSGDGASYNEQF
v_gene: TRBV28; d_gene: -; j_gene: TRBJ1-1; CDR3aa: ASRKGNTEAF
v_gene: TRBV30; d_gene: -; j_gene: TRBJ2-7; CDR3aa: AWSQPDPYEQY
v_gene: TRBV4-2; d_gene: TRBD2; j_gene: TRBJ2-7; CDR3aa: ASSQDATSGSEQY
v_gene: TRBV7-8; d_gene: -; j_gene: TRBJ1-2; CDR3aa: AIKQGQRDGYT
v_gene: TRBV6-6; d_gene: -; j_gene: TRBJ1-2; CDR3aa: ASSYAYGYT
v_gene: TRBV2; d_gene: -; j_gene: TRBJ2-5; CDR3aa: ASSWATRVHWEY
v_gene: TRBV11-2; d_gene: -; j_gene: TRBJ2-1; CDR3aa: ATRLAVYNEQF
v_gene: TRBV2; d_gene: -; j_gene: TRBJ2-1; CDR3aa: ASSDLIPRDNEQF
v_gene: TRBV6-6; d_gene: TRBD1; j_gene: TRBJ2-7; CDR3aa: ASKGWDRGSYEQY
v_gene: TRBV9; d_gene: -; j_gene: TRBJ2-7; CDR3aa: ASSPRVGGYEQY
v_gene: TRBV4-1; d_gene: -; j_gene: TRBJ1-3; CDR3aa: ASSQIKDGRSGNTIY
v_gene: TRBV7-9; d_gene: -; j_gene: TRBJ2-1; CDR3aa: ASSFQERGINEQF
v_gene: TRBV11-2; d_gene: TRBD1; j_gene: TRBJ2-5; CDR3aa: ASTDRAPETQY
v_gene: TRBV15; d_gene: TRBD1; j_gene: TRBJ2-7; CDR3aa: ATSPLSRGPDEQY
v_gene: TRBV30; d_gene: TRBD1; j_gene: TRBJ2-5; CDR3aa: AWADRAETQY
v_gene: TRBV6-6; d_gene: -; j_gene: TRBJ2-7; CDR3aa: ASSYAVTYEQY
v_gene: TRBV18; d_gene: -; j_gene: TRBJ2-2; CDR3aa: ASSPKAGELF
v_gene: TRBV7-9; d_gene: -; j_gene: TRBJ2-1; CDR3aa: ASSSFFSPYNEQF
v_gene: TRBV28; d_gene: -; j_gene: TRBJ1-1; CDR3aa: ASSQYRGRNTEAF
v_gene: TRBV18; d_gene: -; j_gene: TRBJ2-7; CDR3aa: ASSPGPISSYEQY
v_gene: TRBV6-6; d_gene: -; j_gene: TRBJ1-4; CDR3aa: ASSYGRAEKLF
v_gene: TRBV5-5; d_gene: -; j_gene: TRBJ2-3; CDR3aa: ASSLWALTYGTSTDTQY
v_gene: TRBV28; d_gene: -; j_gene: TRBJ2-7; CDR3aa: ASTSVDGYEQY